This entry features one T cell receptor (beta chain) sequence. Germline V CDR1 and CDR2: GTSNPN, SVGIG (reference sequence). V was clipped by 0 bases and J by 5 bases, with 7 bases between them. The CDR3 is 13 amino acids. This specimen comes from a study of CD8 T cells in Susac syndrome. RNA in amounts of 0.5 to 1 ug was reverse transcribed with random hexamers. TCRdb reprocessed the immunoSEQ multiplex PCR reads via MiXCR and lists one record per CDR3 protein. In the table there are 71,000 or so distinct CDR3 sequences, around 93% of which are singletons. J is TRBJ2-2 and V is TRBV30; D ambiguous. Sequences were obtained from CD4+ T cells from PBMCs. The origin of this receptor is a human donor with Susac syndrome. The CDR3 reads CAWSVSPTGELFF. CDR3 nucleotide sequence: TGTGCCTGGAGTGTCAGCCCTACCGGGGAGCTGTTTTTT.